This T cell receptor beta chain was identified during a study of blood T cells in healthy people across ages. Donors gave around 10 milliliters of peripheral blood apiece. Trimming took off 4 bases at V and 4 bases at J, with 14 bases between the two ends. The germline V gene has CDR1 SGHKS and CDR2 YYEKEE (reference sequence). The length of the CDR3 is 14 residues. It was with a sample-barcoded 5' primer and a J-beta primer mix that a second PCR of roughly 7 to 12 cycles was run. MiXCR was run by TCRdb on the 5' RACE reads, yielding one entry per CDR3 protein. Of some 930,000 distinct CDR3 sequences listed, about 28% are singletons. The data were also submitted as part of a second study, on T cells of mothers and their children. In that study: A few healthy Caucasian mothers and their six children donated.

V gene TRBV5-5 combines with J gene TRBJ1-1; possibly TRBD1 for D (5 bases). Sequencing was done on a sample of blood. The receptor was isolated from a woman in her 40s in good health. CDR3 amino acids: CASSATERGTEAFF. CDR3 nucleotides: TGTGCCAGCAGCGCGACAGAGCGGGGCACTGAAGCTTTCTTT.